The TCR beta chain under discussion was sequenced for a study of human T cells and chemical hapten exposure. Study-level information: All through the approximately 22-week study, the scalp of each patient received diphenylcyclopropenone doses weekly. Small pooled library volume differences mainly caused per-sample TCR yield variation.

Time point meaning: patch test 3, about 24 weeks after DPC sensitization. Treatment here: therapeutic diphenylcyclopropenone sensitization with weekly scalp DPC. Single cDNA molecules in the library carried unique molecular identifiers attached during preparation. TCRdb recomputed calls from the RACE reads with MiXCR, one row per CDR3 protein. The table shows 130,000 or so distinct CDR3 sequences, with over 9% occurring only once. This CDR3 has 18 amino acids. The ends lost 4 bases at V and 0 bases at J; junction bases unmatched: 11. Germline CDR1 KGHDR, CDR2 SFDVKD. The sample consisted of whole blood, taken in connection with sensitization to the hapten diphenylcyclopropenone (DPC). The genes are TRBV24-1 and TRBJ1-5, with 7 nucleotides matching TRBD1. This TCR was recovered from a woman in her forties or fifties with alopecia areata. Some clones in this sample may be carry-over from other donors' samples. As DNA, the CDR3 is TGTGCCACCAGTGAACTCAACAGGGGAGGTTATAGCAATCAGCCCCAGCATTTT. Residues: CATSELNRGGYSNQPQHF.